This T cell receptor (beta chain) comes out of a study of cytomegalovirus exposure and HLA in healthy donors. Germline trimming cut 2 bases from V and 1 base from J; bases unmatched to any gene: 6. The CDR3 length is 16 residues. The V gene's germline CDR1 is MNHEY and CDR2 SVGAGI. 60 Vbeta and 13 Jbeta primers were used in PCR. Measured with immunoSEQ multiplex PCR; TCRdb has only the in-frame clones, and not every one. Among approximately 79,000 clones, 65% to 85% were seen once, and the ten largest hold around a fifth. The source is a woman in her thirties or forties in good health and CMV-seropositive. Sequencing was carried out using PBMCs. The chain couples TRBV6-5 to TRBJ1-1, with 8 bases aligning to TRBD1. The CDR3, as DNA: TGTGCCAGCAGTTACCGGACAGGGCGGGGGAACACTGAAGCTTTCTTT. Protein product: CASSYRTGRGNTEAFF.